These 12 T cell receptor beta chains were all obtained from the same sample, sequenced in a study of blood T cell repertoires in COVID-19. The table came from immunoSEQ multiplex PCR; TCRdb's copy has only in-frame clones and leaves some out. The data hold a few hundred thousand clones, with about 90% observed a single time. Sequenced material: peripheral blood. The receptors shown here come from a man aged 40-49 years with acute or convalescent COVID-19.

The J gene is TRBJ2-1, the V gene TRBV27; 9 nucleotides match TRBD1. Germline CDR1 MNHEY, CDR2 SMNVEV (reference sequence). This CDR3 contains 15 residues. Trimming took 4 bases from V and 6 from J; bases not matched to a gene: 7. The CDR3: CASSYSGTGSNEQFF. The CDR3 DNA follows: TGTGCCAGCAGTTACTCCGGGACAGGGTCCAATGAGCAGTTCTTC.

The chain carries TRBV7-6 and TRBJ2-7; 13 bases line up with TRBD2. The CDR3 has 18 amino acids. CDR1 and CDR2 (germline): SGHVS, FNYEAQ. The V and J ends lost 7 bases and 4 bases, in that order; junction bases with no gene match: 16. CDR3 in amino acids: CASIEGLAGAVPLYEQYF. The CDR3 DNA reads as TGTGCCAGCATCGAAGGACTAGCGGGAGCCGTCCCCCTTTACGAGCAGTACTTC.

This rearrangement joins TRBV27 to TRBJ2-7; no clear D gene. Germline lookup yields CDR1 MNHEY and CDR2 SMNVEV (reference sequence). The V end was cut by 5 bases, the J end by 2 bases, with 13 bases between. The CDR3 sequence is 14 residues long. CDR3 sequence: CASSPRVSPYEQYF. Written as DNA, the CDR3 is TGTGCCAGCAGTCCCCGGGTCTCACCCTACGAGCAGTACTTC.

The J gene is TRBJ2-7, the V gene TRBV6-5; 7 bases agree with TRBD2. V trimming: 8 bases; J trimming: 2 bases; junction bases outside the gene matches: 12. Germline CDR1 is MNHEY and CDR2 is SVGAGI. This CDR3 spans 15 amino acids. The CDR3 coding sequence is TGTGCCAGCCGATTAGGGACTACAGCCGCCTACGAGCAGTACTTC. Protein: CASRLGTTAAYEQYF.

The gene calls are TRBV30 and TRBJ2-3, with a possible D match to TRBD2 (5 bases). CDR3 length: 13 amino acids. Trimming removed 0 bases from V and 6 bases from J, with 10 bases in between. Looked up from germline, CDR1 is GTSNPN and CDR2 is SVGIG (reference sequence). The CDR3: CAWSVLVLDTQYF. The CDR3 DNA reads as TGTGCCTGGAGTGTACTAGTATTGGATACGCAGTATTTT.

The chain employs TRBV5-1 and TRBJ2-5; TRBD1 aligns across 7 bases. This CDR3 has 14 amino acids. V was pared by 3 bases and J by 1 base, with 3 bases of the junction left unmatched. Germline V gene sequence: CDR1 SGHRS, CDR2 YFSETQ. CDR3 amino acids: CASSSGTAQETQYF. Written as DNA, the CDR3 is TGCGCCAGCAGCTCCGGGACAGCCCAAGAGACCCAGTACTTC.

The chain couples TRBV25-1 to TRBJ1-1; D possibly corresponds to TRBD1 (6 bases). Trimming left V 0 bases short and J 5 bases short, with 13 bases between. Germline values: CDR1 MGHDK, CDR2 SYGVNS. This CDR3 has 15 amino acids. In nucleotides, the CDR3 is TGTGCCAGCAGTGAATATGAGGCAGGGGTTACTGAAGCTTTCTTT. This sequence encodes CASSEYEAGVTEAFF.

The J gene is TRBJ2-2, the V gene TRBV2, with D tentatively TRBD2 (6 bases). Trimming stripped 1 base from V and 5 bases from J, with 11 bases between. The CDR3 length is 15 residues. Germline assignment: CDR1 SNHLY and CDR2 FYNNEI. The DNA of the CDR3 is TGTGCCAGCAGTGAAGACAGGAGGGGTACCGGGGAGCTGTTTTTT. As protein: CASSEDRRGTGELFF.

This clone came up a few times. The V and J genes are TRBV7-9 and TRBJ1-5; 9 bases line up with TRBD1. V shed 5 bases, J shed 7 bases, and the junction held 3 bases outside the gene matches. Germline CDR1 SEHNR, CDR2 FQNEAQ (reference sequence). The CDR3 contains 13 residues. The CDR3 DNA is TGTGCCAGCAGCCGTGACAGGGGGCAGCCCCAGCATTTT. Its protein product is CASSRDRGQPQHF. Full variable domain (outside the CDR3, taken from reference TRBV7-9 and TRBJ1-5): DTGVSQNPRHKITKRGQNVTFRCDPISEHNRLYWYRQTLGQGPEFLTYFQNEAQLEKSRLLSDRFSAERPKGSFSTLEIQRTEQGDSAMYLCASSRDRGQPQHFGDGTRLSIL.

V usage is TRBV9 and J usage is TRBJ2-3, with a tentative D call TRBD1 (5 bases). Germline lookup yields CDR1 SGDLS and CDR2 YYNGEE. V dropped 0 bases and J dropped 4 bases, with 21 bases sitting between them. The CDR3 is made up of 18 amino acids. CDR3 nucleotides: TGTGCCAGCAGCGTAGGGCAGGGCAGCCATTTCTTGGCAGATACGCAGTATTTT. Translation gives CASSVGQGSHFLADTQYF. Together with reference TRBV9 and TRBJ2-3, the CDR3 gives the full variable domain: DSGVTQTPKHLITATGQRVTLRCSPRSGDLSVYWYQQSLDQGLQFLIQYYNGEERAKGNILERFSAQQFPDLHSELNLSSLELGDSALYFCASSVGQGSHFLADTQYFGPGTRLTVL.

The J gene is TRBJ1-2, the V gene TRBV30, with a weak D call TRBD1 (6 bases). The CDR3 totals 14 residues. Germline values: CDR1 GTSNPN, CDR2 SVGIG (reference sequence). V was cut by 4 bases and J by 6 bases, with 18 bases left in between. The chain's CDR3 is CAWNFGGRGNGYTF. The CDR3 nucleotides read TGTGCCTGGAATTTCGGGGGGCGCGGGAATGGCTACACCTTC.

The V call is TRBV6-1, the J call TRBJ2-1, with D uncertain. The CDR3 has 14 residues. The V end was cut by 3 bases, the J end by 0 bases, with 6 bases between. Germline CDR1 reads MNHNS; CDR2 reads SASEGT. The CDR3 bases are TGTGCCAGCAGTGATTCTACCTCCTACAATGAGCAGTTCTTC. Its protein is CASSDSTSYNEQFF.